What follows are 24 T cell receptor beta chains derived from one specimen sequenced in a study of low-dose radiotherapy and immunotherapy resistance in tumors. The time point: after trial treatment. Treatment given: LDRT plus nivolumab, ipilimumab, low-dose cyclophosphamide and aspirin (RACIN trial). Both TCRalpha and TCRbeta chains were reverse transcribed with V-gene-specific primers. The authors amplified TCRs for around 20 PCR cycles with a constant-region primer and a V-primer adapter. TCRdb used MiXCR to reprocess the reads, holding one entry per CDR3 protein. The sample contains fewer than 110,000 distinct CDR3 sequences, 20% to 25% of which appear only once. The sequences come from PBMCs, collected after low-dose radiotherapy plus immunotherapy. The receptor source for this set is a male donor with prostate cancer.

This clonotype was found many times. This CDR3 is CSASARTGRIASGNTIYF. CDR3 sequence (DNA): TGCAGTGCTAGCGCCCGGACAGGGAGAATAGCTTCTGGAAACACCATATATTTT. The chain uses TRBV20-1 and TRBJ1-3; 8 bases match TRBD1. This CDR3 comprises 18 residues. The trim removed 3 bases at V and 1 base at J, leaving 14 bases unmatched. Germline V CDR1 and CDR2: DFQATT, SNEGSKA (reference sequence).

This clonotype was recorded many times. The chain is built from TRBV7-2 and TRBJ2-1; D might be TRBD1 or TRBD2, each matching 6 bases. The ends were cut back, 4 bases at V and 2 bases at J, with 12 bases in the middle. From germline, CDR1 is SGHTA and CDR2 FQGNSA. The CDR3 has 15 residues. CDR3 sequence reads: CASSWNGGPYNEQFF. The CDR3 DNA sequence: TGTGCCAGCAGCTGGAACGGGGGCCCCTACAATGAGCAGTTCTTC.

This chain uses TRBV19 with TRBJ2-7, with TRBD2 matching over 7 bases. The CDR3 is made up of 14 amino acids. J lost 1 base, V lost 5 bases, and 5 bases had no gene match. Looked up from germline, CDR1 is LNHDA and CDR2 is SQIVND (reference sequence). CDR3 in DNA: TGTGCCAGTAGTCTCGGGAGGAGGTCCTACGAGCAGTACTTC. Protein sequence: CASSLGRRSYEQYF.

The chain uses TRBV5-1 and TRBJ2-5, with D perhaps matching TRBD2 (5 bases). The CDR3 consists of 17 residues. Germline CDR1 and CDR2: SGHRS and YFSETQ. The V end lost 0 bases, the J end lost 4 bases, and 19 bases lay between the germline ends. The CDR3 DNA reads TGCGCCAGCAGCTTGGCTTCCCCTACCGAACGGGGAGAGACCCAGTACTTC. Its translation: CASSLASPTERGETQYF.

This clonotype was observed a few times. The chain employs TRBV3-1 and TRBJ2-7; 12 bases are a match to TRBD2. This CDR3 has 14 residues. Germline V gene lookup returns CDR1 LGHDT and CDR2 YNNKEL (reference sequence). The V gene end was trimmed by 4 bases and the J gene end by 4 bases; junction bases not matched to a gene: 2. CDR3 coding DNA: TGTGCCAGCAGCCGGACTAGCGGGGAGTACGAGCAGTACTTC. The encoded protein is CASSRTSGEYEQYF.

A few counts support this clonotype. The rearrangement links TRBV20-1 to TRBJ2-5; D possibly corresponds to TRBD2 (6 bases). Germline assignment: CDR1 DFQATT and CDR2 SNEGSKA (reference sequence). V gave up 5 bases and J gave up 4 bases, with 17 bases separating them. This CDR3 has 14 amino acids. CDR3 DNA sequence: TGCAGTGCTGGGAGGAGGGACGGAGGAGAGACCCAGTACTTC. This gives the protein CSAGRRDGGETQYF.

This clonotype was seen repeatedly, ten times or more. The junction and the germline gene differ at one end; a read error may be behind it. This chain connects TRBV5-4 to TRBJ2-3; possibly TRBD1 for D (5 bases). The length of the CDR3 is 15 residues. Germline CDR1 SGHNT, CDR2 YYREEE (reference sequence). CDR3 in DNA: TGTGCCAGCAGGTTGGGCGGACAATCCATTCATACGCAGTATTTT. It specifies CASRLGGQSIHTQYF.

At least ten counts were recorded for this clonotype. CDR3 residues: CASSILPGAYEQYF. The CDR3 region has the DNA TGTGCCAGCAGCATTCTCCCCGGGGCCTACGAGCAGTACTTC. The chain is built from TRBV7-2 and TRBJ2-7; tentatively, D is TRBD2 (5 bases). The CDR3 runs 14 residues. Germline CDR1 and CDR2: SGHTA and FQGNSA. Deletions cut 5 bases from V and 2 bases from J, with 13 bases between.

In its sample, this clonotype was seen many times. The CDR3 DNA sequence: TGTGCCACCAGTCCAGGAGCCAGGGGGGCATCGGGGGAGCTGTTTTTT. Its translation is CATSPGARGASGELFF. V is TRBV24-1 and J is TRBJ2-2; perhaps TRBD1 as D (7 bases). CDR3 length: 16 residues. Germline values: CDR1 KGHDR, CDR2 SFDVKD. Deletions cut 6 bases from V and 8 bases from J, with 21 bases between.

This clonotype has a count of ten or more. The chain uses TRBV6-6 and TRBJ2-3; D gene uncertain. Trimming stripped 6 bases from V and 4 bases from J, with 8 bases between. The CDR3 sequence is 12 residues long. The germline V gene has CDR1 MNHNY and CDR2 SVGAGI (reference sequence). CDR3 bases: TGTGCCAGCAGCCCCTTTGCAGATACGCAGTATTTT. Its protein is CASSPFADTQYF.

This clonotype was observed many times. The chain recombines TRBV29-1 with TRBJ2-3; 9 bases are shared with TRBD2. This CDR3 is 15 amino acids long. V trimming: 3 bases; J trimming: 2 bases; junction bases outside the gene matches: 6. Germline assignment: CDR1 SQVTM and CDR2 ANQGSEA. The CDR3, as DNA: TGCAGCGTTGAGGCTAGCGGGGCTTACACAGATACGCAGTATTTT. It translates to CSVEASGAYTDTQYF.

This clonotype was seen ten or more times. The gene calls are TRBV4-1 and TRBJ2-7, with D tentatively TRBD1 (5 bases). V was cut by 1 base and J by 6 bases, with 13 bases left in between. CDR1 is MGHRA, CDR2 YSYEKL, per germline. The CDR3 spans 14 residues. The CDR3 is CASSQGRLQGEQYF. The CDR3 bases are TGCGCCAGCAGCCAAGGGCGCCTGCAGGGCGAGCAGTACTTC.

This clonotype was recorded at least ten times. The chain couples TRBV10-3 to TRBJ2-7; D remains ambiguous. The germline CDR1 and CDR2 sequences are ENHRY and SYGVKD. The length of the CDR3 is 13 residues. The V and J ends lost 4 bases and 2 bases respectively, with 9 bases between them. The CDR3 sequence is CAISADGAYEQYF. CDR3 DNA sequence: TGTGCCATCAGTGCCGACGGAGCCTACGAGCAGTACTTC.

This clonotype was found many times. This rearrangement joins TRBV11-3 to TRBJ2-3; D is ambiguous. Germline V gene lookup returns CDR1 SGHNT and CDR2 YENEEA. The V end lost 5 bases, the J end lost 6 bases, and 9 bases lay between the germline ends. This CDR3 region has 12 residues. CDR3 sequence reads: CASSASFDTQYF. The DNA of the CDR3 is TGTGCCAGCAGCGCTTCTTTTGATACGCAGTATTTT.

Many counts were recorded for this clonotype. The chain carries TRBV30 and TRBJ1-3; D uncertain. CDR3 size: 11 residues. In germline, CDR1 is GTSNPN, CDR2 SVGIG (reference sequence). V was pared by 8 bases and J by 1 base, with 6 bases between. Written as DNA, the CDR3 is TGTGCCCTCGGTTCTGGAAACACCATATATTTT. Its translation: CALGSGNTIYF.

At least ten counts were recorded for this clonotype. V usage is TRBV20-1 and J usage is TRBJ2-5; tentative D call: TRBD1 (6 bases). Germline-derived CDR1 and CDR2 are DFQATT and SNEGSKA (reference sequence). Between the trimmed V and J ends, which lost 2 bases and 4 bases, there was a span of 17 bases. This CDR3 comprises 15 residues. CDR3 residues: CSARFGTTLRETQYF. CDR3 nucleotides: TGCAGTGCTAGATTTGGGACAACCCTCAGAGAGACCCAGTACTTC.

This clonotype was counted many times. The V and J genes are TRBV30 and TRBJ2-7, with D possibly called TRBD1 or TRBD2 (6 bases each). Germline V gene sequence: CDR1 GTSNPN, CDR2 SVGIG (reference sequence). CDR3 size: 14 residues. The V and J ends lost 2 bases and 4 bases respectively, with 15 bases between them. CDR3 amino acids: CAWSPAGGGYEQYF. CDR3 nucleotides: TGTGCCTGGAGTCCGGCCGGGGGCGGGTACGAGCAGTACTTC.

This clonotype has just a few counts. This chain joins TRBV28 and TRBJ2-1, with unresolved D. The J call is doubtful: the DNA matches TRBJ2-7 better. In germline, CDR1 is MDHEN, CDR2 SYDVKM. This CDR3 has 14 residues. The CDR3 sequence: CASSLGLGPYEQYF. The CDR3 coding sequence is TGTGCCAGCAGTTTAGGGCTAGGGCCCTACGAGCAGTACTTC.

In its sample, this clonotype was seen many times. The gene calls are TRBV20-1 and TRBJ1-5, with D perhaps TRBD1 (6 bases). CDR1 is DFQATT and CDR2 is SNEGSKA in the germline V gene (reference sequence). This CDR3 is built from 14 residues. The germline V and J ends were trimmed by 6 bases and 0 bases, with 12 bases remaining between them. DNA of the CDR3: TGCAGTGCGGCCGACAGGATTAGCAATCAGCCCCAGCATTTT. Protein: CSAADRISNQPQHF.

This clonotype was counted ten times or more. V and J are TRBV20-1 and TRBJ2-3; 9 bases line up with TRBD2. The CDR3 has 13 amino acids. Germline values: CDR1 DFQATT, CDR2 SNEGSKA (reference sequence). V shed 7 bases, J shed 6 bases, and the junction held 8 bases outside the gene matches. The CDR3 DNA sequence: TGCAGTGTCTTTGCGGGGGGGAGTGATACGCAGTATTTT. As protein: CSVFAGGSDTQYF.

This clonotype was recorded at least ten times. The junction departs from the called germline gene at one end, perhaps through a read error. The chain has TRBV7-7 and TRBJ2-2; TRBD2 might be the D (6 bases). This CDR3 has 15 residues. The V gene's germline CDR1 is SSHAT and CDR2 FNYEAQ (reference sequence). The CDR3 loop reads CASSFGGARTGELFF. The CDR3 nucleotides read TGTGCTAGCAGCTTTGGAGGGGCCCGGACCGGGGAGCTGTTTTTT.

The DNA of the CDR3 is TGTGCCAGCAGCTTGGGACAGGGATCTAACTATGGCTACACCTTC. It is translated as CASSLGQGSNYGYTF. The chain joins TRBV5-6 to TRBJ1-2, with 7 bases fitting TRBD1. CDR1 is SGHDT and CDR2 is YYEEEE in the germline V gene. CDR3 length: 15 amino acids. Trimming took 0 bases from V and 0 from J; bases not matched to a gene: 2.

The CDR3 reads CASSPTGTDWRYEQYF. The DNA of the CDR3 is TGTGCCAGCAGTCCCACCGGGACAGACTGGCGCTACGAGCAGTACTTC. The genes are TRBV27 and TRBJ2-7; 7 nucleotides match TRBD1. The CDR3 is made up of 16 amino acids. Trimming cost V 5 bases and J 3 bases; bases outside gene matches: 13. CDR1 and CDR2 from the germline V gene are MNHEY and SMNVEV (reference sequence).

V gene TRBV2 combines with J gene TRBJ2-7; the D is unclear. V was pared by 6 bases and J by 7 bases, with 13 bases between. Germline V gives CDR1 SNHLY, CDR2 FYNNEI. The CDR3 has 12 amino acids. Here the CDR3 DNA reads TGTGCCAGCAGGCCTGAGGTTGGAGAGCAGTACTTC. Translated: CASRPEVGEQYF.